The present T cell receptor beta chain was sequenced within a study of cytomegalovirus exposure and HLA in healthy donors. The study, taken as a whole, reports: Several top significant clusters appeared, in a later analysis, to be linked to common viral pathogens. Prediction of most subjects' HLA-A and HLA-B alleles by TCR beta sequences was reportedly accurate. TCR beta chain V- and J-gene trimming was linked, in a later analysis, to a missense variant in DCLRE1C.

The CDR3 consists of 13 residues. V was pared by 5 bases and J by 4 bases, with 11 bases between. Germline-derived CDR1 and CDR2 are SSHAT and FNYEAQ (reference sequence). The PCR had 60 Vbeta and 13 Jbeta primers. Sequencing used immunoSEQ multiplex PCR; TCRdb keeps in-frame clones, though not all of them. Here the sample spans approximately 150,000 clones, roughly 80% being singletons. On this clone itself: Its antigen is undetermined.

V gene TRBV7-7 combines with J gene TRBJ2-5, with D perhaps matching TRBD1 (6 bases). The receptor was isolated from a male donor in good health and CMV-seronegative. The sequencing sample was made of PBMCs. The CDR3 loop reads CASSPGHSETQYF. As DNA, the CDR3 is TGTGCCAGCAGCCCGGGACACTCAGAGACCCAGTACTTC.